This T cell receptor beta chain is drawn from a study of CD8 T cells in ankylosing spondylitis (dated by TCRdb to 2015 to 2018). About the investigation overall: T cell receptor beta repertoires were profiled in healthy donors and ankylosing spondylitis patients so that disease-linked TCR variants could be found. Peripheral blood was sampled, and synovial fluid was additionally collected from ankylosing spondylitis patients. The full study cohort was made up of over 20 ankylosing spondylitis patients and 108 healthy donors. Broader findings and caveats from the paper: A TCR beta motif of several highly homologous amino acid variants appeared characteristic of blood from ankylosing spondylitis patients. The disease-linked clones were reported to be significantly enriched in matched synovial fluid samples from ankylosing spondylitis patients. The disease-linked clones showed a CD8+ phenotype and occurred at relatively low frequencies in peripheral blood. Some motif variants were previously reported in synovial fluid and blood of reactive arthritis patients, suggesting common disease-initiation mechanisms.

Sequencing was carried out with an Illumina HiSeq 2500. TCR beta libraries were prepared by quantitative 5'-RACE with molecular barcodes. As for the authors' bioinformatics: A new computational method, built on a probabilistic model of VDJ rearrangement, was used to identify disease-linked TCR variants. Starting from the raw public reads, TCRdb applied fastp trimming at Q25, assembled clones with MiXCR and retained in-frame beta chains. CDR3 protein sequences are deduplicated, and each keeps its most common genes and DNA. The V and J calls here are based on TCRdb, not the publication. The sample records roughly 700,000 distinct CDR3 sequences, 19% of which are singletons. The ten largest clonotypes hold under 20% of the sample. Trimming removed 7 bases from V and 0 bases from J, leaving 12 bases between the germline ends. As encoded in the germline V gene, CDR1 is ENHRY while CDR2 is SYGVKD. The CDR3 sequence holds 15 residues, the cysteine and phenylalanine included. The kept DNA is CDR3 alone, 45 bases in frame from the first base.

This clonotype appeared a few times. Its antigen is not yet known. No quality values exist for individual bases; no much larger clone is one base distant. The specimen sequenced was blood, either unsorted or a sorted T cell fraction (not recorded which). The receptor was isolated from a male donor with ankylosing spondylitis. The rearranged chain carries TRBV10-3 and TRBJ2-2; TRBD2 is possibly the D segment (6 matching bases). The nucleotide sequence reads TGTGCCATCAATTCGGGAGTAGCGAACACCGGGGAGCTGTTTTTT. Its amino acids are CAINSGVANTGELFF.